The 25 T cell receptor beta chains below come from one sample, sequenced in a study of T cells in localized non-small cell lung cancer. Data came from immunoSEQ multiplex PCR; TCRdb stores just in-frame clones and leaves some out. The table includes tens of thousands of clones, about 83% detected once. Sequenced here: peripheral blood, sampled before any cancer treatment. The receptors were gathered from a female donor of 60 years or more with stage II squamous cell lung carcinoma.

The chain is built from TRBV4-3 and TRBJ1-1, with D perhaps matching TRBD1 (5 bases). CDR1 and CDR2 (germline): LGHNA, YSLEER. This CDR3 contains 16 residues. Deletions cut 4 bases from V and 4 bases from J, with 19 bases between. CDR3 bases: TGCGCCAGCAGCCCCTTGGGCAGGGATTGGGTCACTGAAGCTTTCTTT. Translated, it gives CASSPLGRDWVTEAFF.

DNA of the CDR3: TGCGCCAGCAGTGAGTCAATAGCGGGGACATCATACAATGAGCAGTTCTTC. Translation: CASSESIAGTSYNEQFF. The rearrangement joins TRBV10-2 to TRBJ2-1; TRBD2 aligns across 8 bases. J was trimmed by 4 bases and V by 0 bases; bases with no gene match: 8. The CDR3 extends over 17 amino acids. Germline loops: CDR1 WSHSY, CDR2 SAAADI.

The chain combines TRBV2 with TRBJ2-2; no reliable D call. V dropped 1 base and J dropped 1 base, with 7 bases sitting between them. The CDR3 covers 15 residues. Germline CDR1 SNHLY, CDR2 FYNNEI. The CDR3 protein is CASSEVSGNTGELFF. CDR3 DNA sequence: TGTGCCAGCAGTGAAGTCTCAGGGAACACCGGGGAGCTGTTTTTT.

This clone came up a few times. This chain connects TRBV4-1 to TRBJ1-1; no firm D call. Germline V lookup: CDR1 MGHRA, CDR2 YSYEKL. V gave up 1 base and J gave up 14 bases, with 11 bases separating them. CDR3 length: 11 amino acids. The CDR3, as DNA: TGCGCCAGCAGCCAAGCCCCCCAAGGCTTCTTT. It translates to CASSQAPQGFF.

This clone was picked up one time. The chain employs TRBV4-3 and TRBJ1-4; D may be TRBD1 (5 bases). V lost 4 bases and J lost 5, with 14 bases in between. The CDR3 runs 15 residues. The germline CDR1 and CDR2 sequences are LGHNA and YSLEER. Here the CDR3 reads CASSPAPQGNEKLFF. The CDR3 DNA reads TGCGCCAGCAGCCCGGCCCCGCAGGGAAATGAAAAACTGTTTTTT.

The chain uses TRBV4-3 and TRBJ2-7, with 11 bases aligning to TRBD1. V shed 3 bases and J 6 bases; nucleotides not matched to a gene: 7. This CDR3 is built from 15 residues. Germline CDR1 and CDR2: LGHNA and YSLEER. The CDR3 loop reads CASSQPGQGAGEQYF. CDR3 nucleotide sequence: TGCGCCAGCAGCCAGCCAGGACAGGGGGCGGGCGAGCAGTACTTC.

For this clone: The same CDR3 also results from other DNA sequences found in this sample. The CDR3 protein is CASSLTQGNGYTF. In nucleotides, the CDR3 is TGTGCCAGCAGCTTAACTCAGGGGAATGGCTACACCTTC. The chain combines TRBV7-2 with TRBJ1-2, with D tentatively TRBD1 (6 bases). The CDR3 consists of 13 residues. Germline assignment: CDR1 SGHTA and CDR2 FQGNSA. Between the trimmed V and J ends, which lost 2 bases and 6 bases, there was a span of 10 bases.

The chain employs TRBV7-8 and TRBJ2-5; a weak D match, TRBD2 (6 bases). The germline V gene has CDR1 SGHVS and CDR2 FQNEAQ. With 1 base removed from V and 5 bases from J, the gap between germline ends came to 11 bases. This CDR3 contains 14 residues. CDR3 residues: CASSLEEGWETQYF. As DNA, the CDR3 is TGTGCCAGCAGCTTAGAGGAGGGCTGGGAGACCCAGTACTTC.

The CDR3 sequence: CASSSDRATGEAFF. In DNA, the CDR3 is TGCGCCAGCAGCTCGGACAGGGCGACGGGTGAAGCTTTCTTT. The chain carries TRBV5-1 and TRBJ1-1; 8 bases align to TRBD1. The germline V gene has CDR1 SGHRS and CDR2 YFSETQ. The CDR3 length is 14 residues. With V trimmed by 3 bases and J by 7 bases, 8 bases remained unmatched.

The CDR3, as DNA: TGCGCCAGCAGTGGAGGGAATGGCTACACCTTC. Amino acid sequence: CASSGGNGYTF. The V call is TRBV10-1, the J call TRBJ1-2; D gene unclear. CDR3 size: 11 residues. V was shortened by 4 bases and J by 6 bases, with 6 bases between the two germline ends. CDR1 is WNHNN, CDR2 SYGVQD, per germline (reference sequence).

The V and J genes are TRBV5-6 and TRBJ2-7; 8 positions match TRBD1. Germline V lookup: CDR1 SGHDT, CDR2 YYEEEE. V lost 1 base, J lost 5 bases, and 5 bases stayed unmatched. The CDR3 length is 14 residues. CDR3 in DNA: TGTGCCAGCAGCTTGTTCCAGGGGGCGAACGAGCAGTACTTC. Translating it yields CASSLFQGANEQYF.

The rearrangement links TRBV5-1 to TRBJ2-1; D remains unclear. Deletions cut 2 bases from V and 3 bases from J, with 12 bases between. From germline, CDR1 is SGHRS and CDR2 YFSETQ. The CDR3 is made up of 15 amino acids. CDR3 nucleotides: TGCGCCAGCAGCTTAACAAAGAGCTTCTACAATGAGCAGTTCTTC. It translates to CASSLTKSFYNEQFF.

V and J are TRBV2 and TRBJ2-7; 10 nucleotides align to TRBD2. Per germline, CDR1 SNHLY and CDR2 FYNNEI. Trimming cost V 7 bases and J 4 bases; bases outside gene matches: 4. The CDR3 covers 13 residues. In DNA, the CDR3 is TGTGCCAGCACCCGGACTAGCGGTTACGAGCAGTACTTC. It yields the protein CASTRTSGYEQYF. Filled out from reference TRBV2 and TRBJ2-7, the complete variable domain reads EPEVTQTPSHQVTQMGQEVILRCVPISNHLYFYWYRQILGQKVEFLVSFYNNEISEKSEIFDDQFSVERPDGSNFTLKIRSTKLEDSAMYFCASTRTSGYEQYFGPGTRLTVT.

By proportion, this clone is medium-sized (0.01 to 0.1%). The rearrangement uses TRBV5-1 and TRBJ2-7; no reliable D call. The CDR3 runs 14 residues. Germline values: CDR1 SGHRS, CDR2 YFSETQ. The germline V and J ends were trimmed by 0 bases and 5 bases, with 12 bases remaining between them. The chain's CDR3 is CASSLGGVRDEQYF. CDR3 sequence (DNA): TGCGCCAGCAGCTTGGGTGGGGTTCGGGACGAGCAGTACTTC.

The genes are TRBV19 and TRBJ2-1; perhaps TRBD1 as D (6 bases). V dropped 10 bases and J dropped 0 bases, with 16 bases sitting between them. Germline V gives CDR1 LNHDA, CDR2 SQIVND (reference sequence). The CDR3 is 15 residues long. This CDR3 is CATGIRQASYNEQFF. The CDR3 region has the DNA TGTGCCACCGGGATACGACAGGCCTCCTACAATGAGCAGTTCTTC.

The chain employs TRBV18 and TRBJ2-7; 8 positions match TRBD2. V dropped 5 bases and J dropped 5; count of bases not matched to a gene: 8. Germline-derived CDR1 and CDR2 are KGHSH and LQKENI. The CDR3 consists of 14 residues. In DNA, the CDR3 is TGTGCCAGCTCAACGGGACTAGGGTTCGACGAGCAGTACTTC. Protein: CASSTGLGFDEQYF.

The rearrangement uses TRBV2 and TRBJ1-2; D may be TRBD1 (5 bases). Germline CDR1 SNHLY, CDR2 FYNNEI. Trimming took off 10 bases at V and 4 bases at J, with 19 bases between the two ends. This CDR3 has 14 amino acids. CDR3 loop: CATLLGDGLYGYTF. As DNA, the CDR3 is TGTGCCACCCTACTTGGGGACGGCCTCTATGGCTACACCTTC.

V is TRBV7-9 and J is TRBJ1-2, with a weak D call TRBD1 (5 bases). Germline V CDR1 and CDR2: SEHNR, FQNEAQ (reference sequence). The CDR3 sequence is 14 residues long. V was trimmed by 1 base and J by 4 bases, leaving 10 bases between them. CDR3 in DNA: TGTGCCAGCAGCTTAGTTCCGGGGGTCTATGGCTACACCTTC. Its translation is CASSLVPGVYGYTF.

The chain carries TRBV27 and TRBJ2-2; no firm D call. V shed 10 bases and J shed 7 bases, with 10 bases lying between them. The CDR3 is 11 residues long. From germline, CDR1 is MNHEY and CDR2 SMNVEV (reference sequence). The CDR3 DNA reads TGTGCCACCCGGAGAGGCGGGGAGCTGTTTTTT. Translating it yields CATRRGGELFF.

The CDR3 DNA is TGTGCCAGCAGCCAAGCAGTGGGCTCGGTAGGAAAACTGTTTTTT. This gives the protein CASSQAVGSVGKLFF. The chain combines TRBV9 with TRBJ1-4; unclear D gene. This CDR3 is 15 amino acids long. The V and J ends lost 4 bases and 10 bases respectively, with 20 bases between them. Per germline, CDR1 SGDLS and CDR2 YYNGEE.

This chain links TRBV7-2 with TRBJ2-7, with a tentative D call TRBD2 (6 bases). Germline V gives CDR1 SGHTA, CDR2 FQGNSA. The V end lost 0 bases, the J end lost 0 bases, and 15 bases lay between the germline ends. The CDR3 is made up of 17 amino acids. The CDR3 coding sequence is TGTGCCAGCAGCTTAGCCCCCGGCTGGGGGGACTCCTACGAGCAGTACTTC. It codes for CASSLAPGWGDSYEQYF.

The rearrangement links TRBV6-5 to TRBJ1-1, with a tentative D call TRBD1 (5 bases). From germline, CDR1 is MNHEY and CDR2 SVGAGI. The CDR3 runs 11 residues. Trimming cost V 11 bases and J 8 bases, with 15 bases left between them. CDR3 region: CASRQGLEAFF. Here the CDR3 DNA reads TGTGCCTCTAGGCAGGGCCTCGAAGCTTTCTTT.

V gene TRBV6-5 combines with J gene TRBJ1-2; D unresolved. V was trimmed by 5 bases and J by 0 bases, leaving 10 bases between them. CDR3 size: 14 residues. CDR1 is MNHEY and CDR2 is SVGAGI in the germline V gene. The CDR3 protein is CASSLHGPNYGYTF. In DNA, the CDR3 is TGTGCCAGCAGTCTACACGGGCCTAACTATGGCTACACCTTC.

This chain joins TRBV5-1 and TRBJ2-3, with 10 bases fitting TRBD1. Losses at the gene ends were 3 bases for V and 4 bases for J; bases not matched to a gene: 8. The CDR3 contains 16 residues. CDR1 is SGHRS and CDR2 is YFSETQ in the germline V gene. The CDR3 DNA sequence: TGCGCCAGCAGCTCCCTGGGACAGGGGATGCCAGATACGCAGTATTTT. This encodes CASSSLGQGMPDTQYF.

For the CDR3, the DNA is TGTGCCATCAGTGAGAGGGGGGAGAAACTGTTTTTT. Its translation: CAISERGEKLFF. The rearrangement uses TRBV10-3 and TRBJ1-4, with a possible D match to TRBD1 (6 bases). The CDR3 length is 12 residues. CDR1 is ENHRY and CDR2 is SYGVKD in the germline V gene. Trimming stripped 2 bases from V and 11 bases from J, with 9 bases between.